A single sample gave rise to the 2 T cell receptor beta chains below, sequenced in a study of shared clonotypes between healthy human individuals. Repertoires were generated with immunoSEQ multiplex PCR, while TCRdb's copy carries only in-frame clones and drops some. The sample contains roughly 1,000,000 clones, about 84% of which appear only once. Input material: memory CD4+ T cells from PBMCs. Subset meaning: CD45RA-negative fraction. These receptors came from a man aged 18 to 35 in good health. Some clones in this sample may be carry-over from other donors' samples.

The chain has TRBV28 and TRBJ1-4; D not resolved. The CDR3 totals 14 residues. Germline CDR1 MDHEN, CDR2 SYDVKM. V shed 5 bases and J shed 1 base, with 8 bases lying between them. Written as DNA, the CDR3 is TGTGCCAGCAGTACCGGTTTAACTAATGAAAAACTGTTTTTT. It encodes CASSTGLTNEKLFF.

This clone has more than one count but fewer than ten. The J gene is TRBJ1-1, the V gene TRBV2; D remains ambiguous. The CDR3 sequence is 13 residues long. V was shortened by 6 bases and J by 5 bases, with 13 bases between the two germline ends. In germline, CDR1 is SNHLY, CDR2 FYNNEI. CDR3 DNA: TGTGCCAGCAGGCCGGAGGTGGGAACTGAAGCTTTCTTT. Translation: CASRPEVGTEAFF.